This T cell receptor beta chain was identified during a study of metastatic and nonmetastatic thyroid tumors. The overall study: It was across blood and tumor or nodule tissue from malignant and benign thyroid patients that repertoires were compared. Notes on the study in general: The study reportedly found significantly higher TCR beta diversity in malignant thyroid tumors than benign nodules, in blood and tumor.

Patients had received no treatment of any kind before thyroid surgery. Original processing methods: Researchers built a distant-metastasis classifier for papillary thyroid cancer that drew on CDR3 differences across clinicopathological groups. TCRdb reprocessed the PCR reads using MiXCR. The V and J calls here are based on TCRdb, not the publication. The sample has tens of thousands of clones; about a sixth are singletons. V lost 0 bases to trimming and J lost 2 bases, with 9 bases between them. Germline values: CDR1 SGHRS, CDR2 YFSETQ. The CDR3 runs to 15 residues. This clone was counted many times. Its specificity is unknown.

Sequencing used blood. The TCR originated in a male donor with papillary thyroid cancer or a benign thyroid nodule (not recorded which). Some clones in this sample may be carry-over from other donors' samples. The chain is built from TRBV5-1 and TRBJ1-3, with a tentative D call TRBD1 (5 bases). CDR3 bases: TGCGCCAGCAGCTTGGGACTGGGGCCTGGAAACACCATATATTTT. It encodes CASSLGLGPGNTIYF.